A selection of T cell receptor beta chains follows, all from one sample in a study of brain metastases from non-small cell lung cancer. Generated by immunoSEQ multiplex PCR, the TCRdb table keeps only in-frame clones and is missing some. The sample lists a few thousand clones, around 85% occurring once. Sequencing used primary lung tumor tissue. Receptors were obtained from a donor aged 40 or over with non-small cell lung cancer. CDR3s include the opening cysteine and the closing phenylalanine or tryptophan. The D gene is left open where the match is weak. The size field is filled for only some rows; it gives once, few, many or a size class.

d_gene	v_gene	j_gene	abundance	CDR3nt	CDR3aa
NA	TRBV6-5	TRBJ2-6	NA	TGTGCCAGCTCGGGCCTCTCTGGGGCCAACGTCCTGACTTTC	CASSGLSGANVLTF
NA	TRBV5-6	TRBJ1-2	NA	TGTGCCAGCAGCTTGGGTATAGATGGCTACACCTTC	CASSLGIDGYTF
NA	TRBV6-2/TRBV6-3	TRBJ1-2	NA	TGTGCCAGCAGTTACGGGGAGGGAGGCTATGGCTACACCTTC	CASSYGEGGYGYTF
TRBD1	TRBV27	TRBJ2-7	NA	TGTGCCAGCAGTCCCTCTGGGGGACAGCTCTACGAGCAGTACTTC	CASSPSGGQLYEQYF
NA	TRBV21-1	TRBJ2-7	NA	TGTGCCAGCAGCAAAGCCTGCCGCGTGGGCTACGAGCAGTACTTC	CASSKACRVGYEQYF
NA	TRBV15	TRBJ2-3	NA	TGTGCCACCAGCAGAGATAGGCAGGGGACAGATACGCAGTATTTT	CATSRDRQGTDTQYF
TRBD1	TRBV11-3	TRBJ2-3	NA	TGTGCCAGCAACGACGGGCCAGGGGGTACGCAGTATTTT	CASNDGPGGTQYF
TRBD1	TRBV29-1	TRBJ2-1	NA	TGCAGCGTTGAAGATCCGGACAGGGGGGGAGGTCAGTTCTTC	CSVEDPDRGGGQFF
NA	TRBV7-7	TRBJ1-3	NA	TGTGCTAGCAGCCCCCTCGATTCGCGGAGGTCCGGAAACACCATATATTTT	CASSPLDSRRSGNTIYF
TRBD2	TRBV7-2	TRBJ2-7	once	TGTGCCAGCAGCCTTCGTGGTAGCGGGAGGGCGGTAATAGACGAGCAGTACTTC	CASSLRGSGRAVIDEQYF
TRBD1	TRBV28	TRBJ1-1	NA	TGTGCCAGCACCCCACAGGGGTGGGGCACTGAAGCTTTCTTT	CASTPQGWGTEAFF
NA	TRBV27	TRBJ2-5	NA	TGTGCCAGCAGTTTATCGGATTTCGGCAGGGAACAAGAGACCCAGTACTTC	CASSLSDFGREQETQYF
NA	TRBV12-3/TRBV12-4	TRBJ2-1	NA	TGTGCCAGCAGGGACTCTTCCTACAATGAGCAGTTCTTC	CASRDSSYNEQFF
TRBD2	TRBV6-5	TRBJ2-2	NA	TGTGCCAGCACCATAGGAGCGGGAGGCACCGGGGAGCTGTTTTTT	CASTIGAGGTGELFF
NA	TRBV7-2	TRBJ2-4	NA	TGTGCCAGCAGCTTGGGACCCACCAAAAACATTCAGTACTTC	CASSLGPTKNIQYF
NA	TRBV7-3	TRBJ2-1	once	TGTGCCAGCAGCCCTTCGGGGCCGAATGAGCAGTTCTTC	CASSPSGPNEQFF
NA	TRBV2	TRBJ2-5	NA	TGTGCCAGCAGTGACCCCCTGGGGGTGAAGGAGACCCAGTACTTC	CASSDPLGVKETQYF
TRBD1	TRBV7-2	TRBJ1-5	NA	TGTGCCAGCAGCTTAGGACAGGGGATGAGTCAGCCCCAGCATTTT	CASSLGQGMSQPQHF
NA	TRBV28	TRBJ2-7	NA	TGTGCCAGCAGTCCCCCGGGACACTTCTACGAGCAGTACTTC	CASSPPGHFYEQYF
TRBD2	TRBV30	TRBJ2-5	NA	TGTGCTCGGGAGGTCAGACGTGGGGAGACCCAGTACTTC	CAREVRRGETQYF
NA	TRBV6-2/TRBV6-3	TRBJ2-1	once	TGTGCCAGCAGTTACCTGGCTACCGGCTCCTACAATGAGCAGTTCTTC	CASSYLATGSYNEQFF
TRBD2	TRBV19	TRBJ2-2	NA	TGTGCCAGTAACGGGGGGGCGTCGAGGACCGGGGAGCTGTTTTTT	CASNGGASRTGELFF
NA	TRBV10-3	TRBJ2-2	NA	TGTGCCATTGGCGCGAACACCGGGGAGCTGTTTTTT	CAIGANTGELFF
NA	TRBV24-1	TRBJ2-5	few	TGTGCCACCAGTGAAGAGACCCAGTACTTC	CATSEETQYF
NA	TRBV30	TRBJ1-1	NA	TGTGCCTGGACCAGAAATCCGAACACTGAAGCTTTCTTT	CAWTRNPNTEAFF
NA	TRBV6-4	TRBJ2-1	NA	TGTGCCAGCAGTGACTCCGCTTTCGCTAACAATGAGCAGTTCTTC	CASSDSAFANNEQFF
TRBD2	TRBV5-1	TRBJ2-5	NA	TGCGCCAGCAGCTCCGCCCTGAGCGGGAAAGAGACCCAGTACTTC	CASSSALSGKETQYF
NA	TRBV5-8	TRBJ2-1	NA	TGTGCCAGCAGCCTCCTTTTCGGCGAGCAGTTCTTC	CASSLLFGEQFF
NA	TRBV7-6	TRBJ2-1	NA	TGTGCCAGCAGCTTAGGGTTTGAGCAGTTCTTC	CASSLGFEQFF
TRBD1	TRBV15	TRBJ2-3	once	TGTGCCACCAGCGGTGACAGGGGAGGCACAGATACGCAGTATTTT	CATSGDRGGTDTQYF
NA	TRBV6-5	TRBJ1-5	NA	TGTGCCAGCAGTTCCCCCGTGGGACGGAGACAGCCCCAGCATTTT	CASSSPVGRRQPQHF
NA	TRBV28	TRBJ1-1	NA	TGTGCCAGCAGTTCGGGCTTAGGGGAAGCTTTCTTT	CASSSGLGEAFF
NA	TRBV19	TRBJ1-1	NA	TGTGCCAGTAGTACTAATGCGGGGAGGACTGAAGCTTTCTTT	CASSTNAGRTEAFF
NA	TRBV10-1	TRBJ2-5	few	TGCGCCAGCAGTGAGTCCCAAGGGCGGGAGACCCAGTACTTC	CASSESQGRETQYF
TRBD1	TRBV14	TRBJ1-2	NA	TGTGCCAGCAGCCAAGCGCGGACAGGTCATATAGGGGGCTACACCTTC	CASSQARTGHIGGYTF
NA	TRBV7-6	TRBJ2-5	NA	TGTGCCAGCAGCTCCTCATGGGGCCAAGAGACCCAGTACTTC	CASSSSWGQETQYF
NA	TRBV27	TRBJ2-2	NA	TGTGCCAGCAGTCCCGGGACACCTAACACCGGGGAGCTGTTTTTT	CASSPGTPNTGELFF
NA	TRBV5-6	TRBJ1-1	NA	TGTGCCAGCAGCTTGTTTCTGGGAACAGGAGCTTTCTTT	CASSLFLGTGAFF
NA	TRBV28	TRBJ2-3	NA	TGTGCCAGCAGTTTATCTGGTACGCCAGATACGCAGTATTTT	CASSLSGTPDTQYF
TRBD1	TRBV19	TRBJ1-5	NA	TGTGCCAGTAGTGCCAACCTCAGACAGGGTGGGAATCAGCCCCAGCATTTT	CASSANLRQGGNQPQHF
NA	TRBV30	TRBJ1-2	few	TGTGCCTGGAGCCGAACAGGCCCGTACGTCTATGGCTACACCTTC	CAWSRTGPYVYGYTF
NA	TRBV29-1	TRBJ2-3	NA	TGCAGCGTTGAAGACCCCTTGACCCCCGCGGGCACAGATACGCAGTATTTT	CSVEDPLTPAGTDTQYF
NA	TRBV2	TRBJ1-5	NA	TGTGCCAGCAGCGAACTGACAGTTAATCAGCCCCAGCATTTT	CASSELTVNQPQHF
TRBD1	TRBV28	TRBJ2-3	NA	TGTGCCAGCAGTTTGGGACAGTATACGCAGTATTTT	CASSLGQYTQYF
NA	TRBV20-1	TRBJ2-7	NA	TGCAGTGCTAGTCCCCCCCCCTCCGGGGAGCAGTACTTC	CSASPPPSGEQYF